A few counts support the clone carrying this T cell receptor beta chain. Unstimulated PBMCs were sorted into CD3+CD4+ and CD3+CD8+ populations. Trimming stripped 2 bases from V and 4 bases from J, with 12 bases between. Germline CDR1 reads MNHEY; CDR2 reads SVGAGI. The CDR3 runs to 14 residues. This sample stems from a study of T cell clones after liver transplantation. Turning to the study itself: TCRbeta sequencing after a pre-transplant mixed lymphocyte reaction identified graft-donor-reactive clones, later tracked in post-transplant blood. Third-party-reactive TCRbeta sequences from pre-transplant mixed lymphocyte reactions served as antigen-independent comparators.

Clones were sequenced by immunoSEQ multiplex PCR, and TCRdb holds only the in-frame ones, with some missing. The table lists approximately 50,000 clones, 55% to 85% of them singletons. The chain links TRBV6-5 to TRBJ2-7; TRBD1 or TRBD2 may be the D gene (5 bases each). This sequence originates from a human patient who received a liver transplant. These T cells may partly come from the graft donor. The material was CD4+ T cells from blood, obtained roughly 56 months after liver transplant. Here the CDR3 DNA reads TGTGCCAGCAGTTACGAAAGGGGCGGGTACGAGCAGTACTTC. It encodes CASSYERGGYEQYF.